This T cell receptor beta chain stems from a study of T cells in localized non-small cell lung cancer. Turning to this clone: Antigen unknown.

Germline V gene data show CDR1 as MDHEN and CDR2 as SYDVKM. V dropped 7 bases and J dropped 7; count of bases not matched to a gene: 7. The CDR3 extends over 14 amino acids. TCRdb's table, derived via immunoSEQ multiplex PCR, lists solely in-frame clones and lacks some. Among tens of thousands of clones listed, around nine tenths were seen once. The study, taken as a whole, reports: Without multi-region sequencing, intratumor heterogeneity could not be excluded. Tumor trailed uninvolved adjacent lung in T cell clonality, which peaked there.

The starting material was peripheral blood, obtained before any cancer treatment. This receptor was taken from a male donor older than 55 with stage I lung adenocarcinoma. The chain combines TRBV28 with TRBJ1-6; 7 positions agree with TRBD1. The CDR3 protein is CASTLGQENSPLHF. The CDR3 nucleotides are TGTGCCAGCACCCTAGGACAGGAAAATTCACCCCTCCACTTT.